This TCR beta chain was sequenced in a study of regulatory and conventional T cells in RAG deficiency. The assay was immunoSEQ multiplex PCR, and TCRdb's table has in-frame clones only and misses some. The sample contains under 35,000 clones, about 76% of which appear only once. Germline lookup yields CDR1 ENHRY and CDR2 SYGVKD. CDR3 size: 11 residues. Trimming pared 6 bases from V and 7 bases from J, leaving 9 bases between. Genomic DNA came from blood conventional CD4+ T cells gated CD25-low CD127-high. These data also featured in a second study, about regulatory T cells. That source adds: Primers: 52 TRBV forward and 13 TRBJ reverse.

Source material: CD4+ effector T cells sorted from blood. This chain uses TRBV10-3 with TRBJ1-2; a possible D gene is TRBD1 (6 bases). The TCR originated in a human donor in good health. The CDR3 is CAIRSDSGYTF. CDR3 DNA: TGTGCCATCAGATCGGACAGTGGCTACACCTTC.